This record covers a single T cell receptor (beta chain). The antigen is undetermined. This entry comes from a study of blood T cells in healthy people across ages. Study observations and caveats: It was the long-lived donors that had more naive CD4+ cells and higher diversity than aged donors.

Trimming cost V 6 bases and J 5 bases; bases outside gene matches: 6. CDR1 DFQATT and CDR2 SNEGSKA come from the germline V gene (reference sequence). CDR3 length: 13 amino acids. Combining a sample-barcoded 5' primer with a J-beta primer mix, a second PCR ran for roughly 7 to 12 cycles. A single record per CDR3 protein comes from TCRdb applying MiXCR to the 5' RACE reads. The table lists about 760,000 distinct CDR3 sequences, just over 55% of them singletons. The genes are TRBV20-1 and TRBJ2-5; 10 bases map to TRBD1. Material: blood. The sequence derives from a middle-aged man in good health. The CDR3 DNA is TGCAGTGCCCGGGACAGGGGATCGGAGACCCAGTACTTC. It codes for CSARDRGSETQYF.